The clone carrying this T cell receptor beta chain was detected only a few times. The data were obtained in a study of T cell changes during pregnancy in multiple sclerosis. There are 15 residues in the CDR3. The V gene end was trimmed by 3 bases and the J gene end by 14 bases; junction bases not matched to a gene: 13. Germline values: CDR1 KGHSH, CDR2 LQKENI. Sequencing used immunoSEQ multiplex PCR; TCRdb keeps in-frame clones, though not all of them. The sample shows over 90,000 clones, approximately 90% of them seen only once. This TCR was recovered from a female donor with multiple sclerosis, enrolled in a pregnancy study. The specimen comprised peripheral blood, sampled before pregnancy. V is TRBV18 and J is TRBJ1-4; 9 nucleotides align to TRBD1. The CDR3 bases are TGTGCCAGCTCACCCTCGGGACAGGGCATTCTGAAGCTGTTTTTT. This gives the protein CASSPSGQGILKLFF.